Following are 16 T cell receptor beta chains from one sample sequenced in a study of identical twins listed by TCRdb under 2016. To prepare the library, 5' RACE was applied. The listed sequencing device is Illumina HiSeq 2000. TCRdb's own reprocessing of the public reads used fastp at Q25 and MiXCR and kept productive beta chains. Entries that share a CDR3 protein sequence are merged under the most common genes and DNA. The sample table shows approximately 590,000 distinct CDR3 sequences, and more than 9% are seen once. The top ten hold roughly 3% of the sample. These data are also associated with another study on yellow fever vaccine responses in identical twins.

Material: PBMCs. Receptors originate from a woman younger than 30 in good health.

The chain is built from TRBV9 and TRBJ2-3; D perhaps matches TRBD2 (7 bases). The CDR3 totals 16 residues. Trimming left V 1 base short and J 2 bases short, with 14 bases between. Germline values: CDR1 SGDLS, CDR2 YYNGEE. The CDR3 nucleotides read TGTGCCAGCAGCGTAAGGGGGGGGCCACCCACAGATACGCAGTATTTT. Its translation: CASSVRGGPPTDTQYF. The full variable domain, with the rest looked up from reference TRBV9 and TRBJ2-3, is DSGVTQTPKHLITATGQRVTLRCSPRSGDLSVYWYQQSLDQGLQFLIQYYNGEERAKGNILERFSAQQFPDLHSELNLSSLELGDSALYFCASSVRGGPPTDTQYFGPGTRLTVL.

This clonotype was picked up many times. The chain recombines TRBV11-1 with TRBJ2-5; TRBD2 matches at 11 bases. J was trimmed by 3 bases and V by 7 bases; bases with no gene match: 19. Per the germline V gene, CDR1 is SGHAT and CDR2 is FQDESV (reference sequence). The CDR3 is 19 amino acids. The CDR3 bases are TGTGCCAGCAACCTACTACCGGCCCAGACTAGCGGGAAAAAAGAGACCCAGTACTTC. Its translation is CASNLLPAQTSGKKETQYF.

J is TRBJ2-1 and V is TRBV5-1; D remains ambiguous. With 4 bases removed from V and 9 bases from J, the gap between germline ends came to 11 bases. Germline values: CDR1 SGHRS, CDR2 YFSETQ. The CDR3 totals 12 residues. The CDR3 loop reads CASSVVSTEQFF. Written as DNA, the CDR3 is TGCGCCAGCAGCGTGGTATCCACTGAGCAGTTCTTC.

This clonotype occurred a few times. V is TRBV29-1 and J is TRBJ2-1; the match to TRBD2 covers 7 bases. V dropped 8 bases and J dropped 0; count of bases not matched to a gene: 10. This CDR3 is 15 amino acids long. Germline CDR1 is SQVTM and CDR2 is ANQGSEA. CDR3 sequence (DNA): TGCAGCTTCTTTCCCAGCGGGACCTCCTACAATGAGCAGTTCTTC. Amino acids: CSFFPSGTSYNEQFF.

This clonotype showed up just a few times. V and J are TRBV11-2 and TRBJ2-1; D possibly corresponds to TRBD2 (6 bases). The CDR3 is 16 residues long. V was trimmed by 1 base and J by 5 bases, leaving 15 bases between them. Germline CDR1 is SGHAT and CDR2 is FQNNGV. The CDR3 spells CASSLVWDFGDNEQFF. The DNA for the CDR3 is TGTGCCAGCAGCTTAGTGTGGGACTTTGGGGACAATGAGCAGTTCTTC.

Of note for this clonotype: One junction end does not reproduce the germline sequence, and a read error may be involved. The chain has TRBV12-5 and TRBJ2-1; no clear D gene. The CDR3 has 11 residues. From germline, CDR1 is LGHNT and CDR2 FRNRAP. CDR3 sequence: CASGLEPVLKF. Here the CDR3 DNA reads TGTGCTAGTGGTTTGGAACCAGTACTAAAATTC.

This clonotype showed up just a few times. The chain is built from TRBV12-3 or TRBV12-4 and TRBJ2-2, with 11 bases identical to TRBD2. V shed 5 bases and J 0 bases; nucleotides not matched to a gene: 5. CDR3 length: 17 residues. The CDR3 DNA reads TGTGCCAGCAGTGCAAGACTAGCGGGGACGAACACCGGGGAGCTGTTTTTT. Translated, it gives CASSARLAGTNTGELFF.

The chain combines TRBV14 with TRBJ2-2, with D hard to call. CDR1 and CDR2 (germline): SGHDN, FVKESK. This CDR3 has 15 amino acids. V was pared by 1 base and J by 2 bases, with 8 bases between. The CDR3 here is CASSQVSANTGELFF. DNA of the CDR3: TGTGCCAGCAGCCAAGTTTCAGCAAACACCGGGGAGCTGTTTTTT.

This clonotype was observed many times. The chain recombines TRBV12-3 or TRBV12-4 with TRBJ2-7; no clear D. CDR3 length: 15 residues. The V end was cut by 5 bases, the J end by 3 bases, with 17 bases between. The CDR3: CASSRPRSVIYEQYF. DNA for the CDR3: TGTGCCAGCAGTCGTCCTCGGTCAGTAATCTACGAGCAGTACTTC.

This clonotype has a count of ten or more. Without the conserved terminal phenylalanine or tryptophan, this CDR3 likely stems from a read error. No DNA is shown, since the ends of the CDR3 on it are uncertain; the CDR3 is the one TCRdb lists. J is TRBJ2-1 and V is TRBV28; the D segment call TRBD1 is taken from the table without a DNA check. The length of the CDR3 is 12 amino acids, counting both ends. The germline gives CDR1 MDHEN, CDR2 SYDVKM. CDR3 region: CASSLVGQALNL.

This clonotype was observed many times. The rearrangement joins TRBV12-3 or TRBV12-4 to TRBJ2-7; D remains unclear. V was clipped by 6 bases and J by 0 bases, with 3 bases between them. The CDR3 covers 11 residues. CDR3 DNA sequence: TGTGCCAGCAGGAGCTCCTACGAGCAGTACTTC. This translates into CASRSSYEQYF.

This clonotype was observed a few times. CDR3 in amino acids: CASSLVQGLAEVRELFF. CDR3 coding DNA: TGTGCCAGCAGTTTGGTCCAGGGACTAGCGGAAGTCCGGGAGCTGTTTTTT. The V call is TRBV28, the J call TRBJ2-2; 11 bases fit TRBD2. V shed 3 bases and J 9 bases; nucleotides not matched to a gene: 12. Germline-derived CDR1 and CDR2 are MDHEN and SYDVKM. CDR3 length: 17 residues.

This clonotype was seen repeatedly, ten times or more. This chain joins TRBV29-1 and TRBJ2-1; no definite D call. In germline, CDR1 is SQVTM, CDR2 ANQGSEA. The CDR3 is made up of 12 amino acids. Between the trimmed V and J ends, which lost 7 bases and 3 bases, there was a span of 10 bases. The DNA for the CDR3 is TGCAGCGGCAGATTCGTCTACAATGAGCAGTTCTTC. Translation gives CSGRFVYNEQFF.

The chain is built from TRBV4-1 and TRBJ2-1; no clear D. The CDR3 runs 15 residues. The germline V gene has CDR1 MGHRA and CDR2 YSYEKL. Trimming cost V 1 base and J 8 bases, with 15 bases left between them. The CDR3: CASSQVDISADEQFF. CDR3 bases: TGCGCCAGCAGCCAAGTAGACATCTCGGCGGATGAGCAGTTCTTC.

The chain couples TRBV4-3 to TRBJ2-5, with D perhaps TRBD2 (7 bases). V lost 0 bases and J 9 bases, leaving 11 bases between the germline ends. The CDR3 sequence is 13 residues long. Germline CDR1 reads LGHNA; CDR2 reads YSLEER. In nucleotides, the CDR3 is TGCGCCAGCAGCCAAGACGAGGGGGGGCCCCAGTACTTC. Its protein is CASSQDEGGPQYF.

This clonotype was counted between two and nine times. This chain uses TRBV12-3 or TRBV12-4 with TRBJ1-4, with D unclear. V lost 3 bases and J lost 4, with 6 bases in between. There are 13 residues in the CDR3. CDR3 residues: CASSFVLNEKLFF. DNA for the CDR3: TGTGCCAGCAGTTTTGTTCTTAATGAAAAACTGTTTTTT.